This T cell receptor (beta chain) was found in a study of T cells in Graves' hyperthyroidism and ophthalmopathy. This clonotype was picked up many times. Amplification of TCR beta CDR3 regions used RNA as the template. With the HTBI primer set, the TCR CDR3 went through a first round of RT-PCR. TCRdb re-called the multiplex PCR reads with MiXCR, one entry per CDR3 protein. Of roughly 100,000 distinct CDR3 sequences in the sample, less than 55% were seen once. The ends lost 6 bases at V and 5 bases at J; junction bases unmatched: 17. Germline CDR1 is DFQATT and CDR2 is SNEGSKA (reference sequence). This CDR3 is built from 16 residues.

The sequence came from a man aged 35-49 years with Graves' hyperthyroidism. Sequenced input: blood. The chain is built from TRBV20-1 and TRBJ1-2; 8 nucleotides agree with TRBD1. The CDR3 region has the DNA TGCAGTGCACCGAAGACTTCCGGGACAGGAGAGTATGGCTACACCTTC. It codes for CSAPKTSGTGEYGYTF.